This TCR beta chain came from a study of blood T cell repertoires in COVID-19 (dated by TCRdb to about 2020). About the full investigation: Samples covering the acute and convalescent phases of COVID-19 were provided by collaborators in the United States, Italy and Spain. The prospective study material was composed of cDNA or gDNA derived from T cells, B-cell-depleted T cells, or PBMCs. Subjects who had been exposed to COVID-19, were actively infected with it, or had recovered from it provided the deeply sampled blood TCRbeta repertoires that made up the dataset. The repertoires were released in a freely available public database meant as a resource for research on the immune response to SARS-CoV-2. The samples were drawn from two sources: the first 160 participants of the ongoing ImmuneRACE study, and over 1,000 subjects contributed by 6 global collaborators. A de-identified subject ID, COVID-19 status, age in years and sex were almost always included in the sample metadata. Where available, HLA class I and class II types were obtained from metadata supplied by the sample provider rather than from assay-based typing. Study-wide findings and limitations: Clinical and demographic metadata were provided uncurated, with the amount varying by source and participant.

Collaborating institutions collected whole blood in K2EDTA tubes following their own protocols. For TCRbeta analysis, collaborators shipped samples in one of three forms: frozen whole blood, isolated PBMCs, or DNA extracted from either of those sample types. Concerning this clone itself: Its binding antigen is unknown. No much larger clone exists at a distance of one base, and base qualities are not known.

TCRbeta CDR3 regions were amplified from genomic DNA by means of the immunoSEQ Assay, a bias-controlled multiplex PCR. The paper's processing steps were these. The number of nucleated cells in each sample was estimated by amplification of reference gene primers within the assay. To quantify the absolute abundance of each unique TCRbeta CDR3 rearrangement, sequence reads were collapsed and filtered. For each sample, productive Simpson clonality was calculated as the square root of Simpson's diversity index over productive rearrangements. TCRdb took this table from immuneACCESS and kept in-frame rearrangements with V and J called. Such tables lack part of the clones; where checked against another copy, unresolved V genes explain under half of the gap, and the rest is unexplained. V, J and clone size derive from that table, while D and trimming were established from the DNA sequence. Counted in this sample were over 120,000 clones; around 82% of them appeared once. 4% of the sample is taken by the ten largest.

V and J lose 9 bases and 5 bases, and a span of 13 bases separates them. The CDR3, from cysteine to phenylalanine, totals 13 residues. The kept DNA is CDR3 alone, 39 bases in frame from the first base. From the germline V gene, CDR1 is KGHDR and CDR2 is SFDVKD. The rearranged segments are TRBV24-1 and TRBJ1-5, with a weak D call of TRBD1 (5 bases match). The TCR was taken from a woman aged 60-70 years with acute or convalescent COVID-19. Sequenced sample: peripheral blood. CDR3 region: CATCGGGYQPQHF. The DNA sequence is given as TGTGCCACCTGTGGGGGAGGTTATCAGCCCCAGCATTTT.